The 30 T cell receptor beta chains listed next were all sequenced from one sample in a study of blood T cell repertoires in COVID-19. Assay: immunoSEQ multiplex PCR; the TCRdb copy retains only in-frame clones and omits some. There are about 120,000 clones in the sample; nearly 90% occur only once, and more than 4% lies in the top ten. The source material was peripheral blood. The receptors stem from a human donor in a cohort sampled during active COVID-19.

The chain is built from TRBV10-1 and TRBJ2-3; tentatively, D is TRBD2 (5 bases). The CDR3 totals 18 residues. Germline CDR1 is WNHNN and CDR2 is SYGVQD (reference sequence). The V end was cut by 0 bases, the J end by 0 bases, with 16 bases between. The CDR3 DNA sequence: TGCGCCAGCAGTGAGTCGGTGGGAGAAACCCCGAGCACAGATACGCAGTATTTT. Protein: CASSESVGETPSTDTQYF.

In its sample, this clone was seen once. The V gene is TRBV3-1 (or the pseudogene TRBV3-2), the J gene TRBJ1-3; 12 bases fit TRBD1. Germline trimming cut 4 bases from V and 4 bases from J; bases unmatched to any gene: 5. The CDR3 spans 16 residues. Germline V gene sequence: CDR1 LGHDT, CDR2 YNNKEL (reference sequence). Here the CDR3 DNA reads TGTGCCAGCAGCCCTCGGGACAGGGGGCACGGAAACACCATATATTTT. It specifies CASSPRDRGHGNTIYF.

The rearrangement links TRBV4-1 to TRBJ1-1; 8 positions match TRBD1. Germline V lookup: CDR1 MGHRA, CDR2 YSYEKL. There are 15 residues in the CDR3. Losses at the gene ends were 3 bases for V and 5 bases for J; bases not matched to a gene: 8. The chain's CDR3 is CASSQSQGARTEAFF. CDR3 bases: TGCGCCAGCAGCCAGTCGCAGGGGGCGCGGACTGAAGCTTTCTTT.

This chain links TRBV18 with TRBJ1-4; no definite D call. Deletions cut 3 bases from V and 5 bases from J, with 22 bases between. The CDR3 totals 18 residues. Germline CDR1 is KGHSH and CDR2 is LQKENI. The CDR3 region is CASSPQILEGSTNEKLFF. DNA of the CDR3: TGTGCCAGCTCACCGCAAATCCTGGAGGGCAGCACAAATGAAAAACTGTTTTTT.

The chain links TRBV18 to TRBJ2-5, with D perhaps matching TRBD1 (6 bases). Trimming pared 5 bases from V and 1 base from J, leaving 11 bases between. CDR3 size: 14 residues. Per the germline V gene, CDR1 is KGHSH and CDR2 is LQKENI. The DNA for the CDR3 is TGTGCCAGCTCAGTACGACAGGCCCAAGAGACCCAGTACTTC. This translates into CASSVRQAQETQYF. Variable domain in full (rest from reference TRBV18 and TRBJ2-5): NAGVMQNPRHLVRRRGQEARLRCSPMKGHSHVYWYRQLPEEGLKFMVYLQKENIIDESGMPKERFSAEFPKEGPSILRIQQVVRGDSAAYFCASSVRQAQETQYFGPGTRLLVL.

This chain's CDR3 is CASSPIPAGSSYNEQFF. CDR3 DNA: TGTGCCAGCAGTCCTATCCCAGCGGGAAGCTCCTACAATGAGCAGTTCTTC. This rearrangement joins TRBV2 to TRBJ2-1, with TRBD2 matching 7 bases. V dropped 5 bases and J dropped 0; count of bases not matched to a gene: 10. The germline gives CDR1 SNHLY, CDR2 FYNNEI. The CDR3 is 17 residues long.

The chain has TRBV9 and TRBJ1-1, with D possibly being TRBD1 (5 bases). The CDR3 contains 14 residues. Germline V CDR1 and CDR2: SGDLS, YYNGEE. Trimming cost V 3 bases and J 7 bases, with 16 bases left between them. CDR3 sequence: CASSDRQWAGEAFF. The CDR3 region has the DNA TGTGCCAGCAGCGACCGACAGTGGGCCGGTGAAGCTTTCTTT.

This chain joins TRBV10-2 and TRBJ1-2; the D gene is possibly TRBD1 (5 bases). The V end was cut by 5 bases, the J end by 1 base, with 20 bases between. Germline lookup yields CDR1 WSHSY and CDR2 SAAADI. This CDR3 is built from 17 residues. The CDR3 spells CASSPFRGDPLNYGYTF. CDR3 coding DNA: TGCGCCAGCAGTCCCTTCCGGGGGGACCCACTTAACTATGGCTACACCTTC.

The chain is built from TRBV7-8 and TRBJ2-7; no clear D. The V and J ends lost 5 bases and 2 bases respectively, with 16 bases between them. The CDR3 is 15 residues long. Per germline, CDR1 SGHVS and CDR2 FQNEAQ. The CDR3 sequence is CASSQDLISTYEQYF. The CDR3 nucleotides are TGTGCCAGCAGCCAAGACTTGATATCAACCTACGAGCAGTACTTC.

This chain links TRBV5-1 with TRBJ2-3, with a possible D match to TRBD1 (5 bases). The CDR3 length is 16 residues. The germline gives CDR1 SGHRS, CDR2 YFSETQ. V lost 4 bases and J 0 bases, leaving 15 bases between the germline ends. This CDR3 is CASSLGSQGSTDTQYF. The CDR3 DNA reads TGCGCCAGCAGCCTGGGTTCCCAGGGAAGCACAGATACGCAGTATTTT.

The CDR3 DNA follows: TGTGCCAGCAGACTTGACAGCCACTATGGCTACACCTTC. It translates to CASRLDSHYGYTF. J is TRBJ1-2 and V is TRBV25-1; D may be TRBD1 (5 bases). Germline V gene data show CDR1 as MGHDK and CDR2 as SYGVNS. Trimming stripped 6 bases from V and 3 bases from J, with 11 bases between. The CDR3 consists of 13 residues.

The chain recombines TRBV4-3 with TRBJ2-3; 11 bases match TRBD2. CDR3 length: 19 residues. The V and J ends lost 3 bases and 8 bases, in that order; junction bases with no gene match: 19. CDR1 is LGHNA, CDR2 YSLEER, per germline. CDR3 sequence (DNA): TGCGCCAGCAGCCAGAGGACTAGCGGGCACCTCAAATTCGAGCTTACGCAGTATTTT. Translated: CASSQRTSGHLKFELTQYF.

The J gene is TRBJ2-3, the V gene TRBV29-1, with a tentative D call TRBD1 (6 bases). This CDR3 comprises 13 residues. The V and J ends lost 6 bases and 2 bases respectively, with 12 bases between them. Germline V gene data show CDR1 as SQVTM and CDR2 as ANQGSEA. The CDR3: CSVARDNTDTQYF. CDR3 DNA: TGCAGCGTAGCTCGGGACAACACAGATACGCAGTATTTT.

This clone occurred once. The chain is built from TRBV19 and TRBJ1-3; D gene ambiguous. The CDR3 loop spans 14 amino acids. CDR1 and CDR2 from the germline V gene are LNHDA and SQIVND (reference sequence). Trimming removed 7 bases at V and 1 base at J, with 11 bases between. CDR3 in amino acids: CASKPGSSGNTIYF. The DNA of the CDR3 is TGTGCCAGTAAGCCGGGTTCTTCTGGAAACACCATATATTTT.

The chain joins TRBV10-1 to TRBJ1-1, with D possibly TRBD1 on 6 matching bases. The length of the CDR3 is 14 residues. Trimming left V 3 bases short and J 2 bases short, with 10 bases between. Germline V gives CDR1 WNHNN, CDR2 SYGVQD (reference sequence). This chain's CDR3 is CASSEGTINTEAFF. CDR3 nucleotides: TGCGCCAGCAGTGAAGGGACAATCAACACTGAAGCTTTCTTT.

This clone was seen only once. The rearrangement joins TRBV29-1 to TRBJ2-5; D remains unclear. Between the trimmed V and J ends, which lost 6 bases and 5 bases, there was a span of 10 bases. The germline CDR1 and CDR2 sequences are SQVTM and ANQGSEA. CDR3 size: 11 residues. In nucleotides, the CDR3 is TGCAGCGTCCCCCGTGCGGAGACCCAGTACTTC. It yields the protein CSVPRAETQYF. The complete variable domain, with remaining parts taken from reference TRBV29-1 and TRBJ2-5, reads SAVISQKPSRDICQRGTSLTIQCQVDSQVTMMFWYRQQPGQSLTLIATANQGSEATYESGFVIDKFPISRPNLTFSTLTVSNMSPEDSSIYLCSVPRAETQYFGPGTRLLVL.

The rearrangement joins TRBV7-3 to TRBJ2-5, with TRBD1 matching 7 bases. Germline CDR1 is SGHTA and CDR2 is FQGTGA. This CDR3 contains 14 residues. With 5 bases clipped from V and 3 bases from J, the junction kept 6 bases outside the gene matches. The CDR3 is CASSTGTEKETQYF. The CDR3 DNA sequence: TGTGCCAGCAGCACCGGGACAGAGAAAGAGACCCAGTACTTC.

This clone was seen a single time. J is TRBJ2-3 and V is TRBV11-2, with a tentative D call TRBD1 (5 bases). Deletions cut 3 bases from V and 8 bases from J, with 12 bases between. This CDR3 has 13 residues. Germline loops: CDR1 SGHAT, CDR2 FQNNGV. The CDR3 here is CASSFPERGTQYF. In DNA form, the CDR3 reads TGTGCCAGCAGCTTTCCCGAAAGGGGTACGCAGTATTTT.

This rearrangement joins TRBV10-1 to TRBJ2-3; possibly TRBD2 for D (5 bases). This CDR3 is built from 16 residues. Trimming shortened V by 3 bases and J by 0 bases, and 13 bases separated the two germline ends. The germline CDR1 and CDR2 sequences are WNHNN and SYGVQD (reference sequence). CDR3 sequence reads: CASSDRDSHSTDTQYF. DNA of the CDR3: TGCGCCAGCAGTGATCGGGATTCCCATAGCACAGATACGCAGTATTTT.

The CDR3 sequence is CATSDLPPGTGGHQPQHF. DNA of the CDR3: TGTGCCACCAGTGATTTACCTCCCGGGACAGGGGGCCATCAGCCCCAGCATTTT. This chain connects TRBV24-1 to TRBJ1-5, with 12 bases matching TRBD1. The length of the CDR3 is 18 residues. Germline V lookup: CDR1 KGHDR, CDR2 SFDVKD. Trimming at V came to 1 base and at J to 5 bases, leaving 8 bases not matched to a gene.

The rearrangement joins TRBV18 to TRBJ1-1; 7 nucleotides line up with TRBD1. Per the germline V gene, CDR1 is KGHSH and CDR2 is LQKENI. The CDR3 covers 15 residues. V shed 6 bases and J 1 base; nucleotides not matched to a gene: 8. CDR3 in amino acids: CASSLGGTENTEAFF. The DNA of the CDR3 is TGTGCCAGCTCCTTAGGGGGGACAGAGAACACTGAAGCTTTCTTT. The full variable domain, completed using reference TRBV18 and TRBJ1-1, is NAGVMQNPRHLVRRRGQEARLRCSPMKGHSHVYWYRQLPEEGLKFMVYLQKENIIDESGMPKERFSAEFPKEGPSILRIQQVVRGDSAAYFCASSLGGTENTEAFFGQGTRLTVV.

This clone was recorded once. The chain couples TRBV11-1 to TRBJ2-3; 7 bases align to TRBD2. V lost 2 bases, J lost 4 bases, and 3 bases stayed unmatched. The CDR3 has 14 residues. Germline values: CDR1 SGHAT, CDR2 FQDESV (reference sequence). The CDR3 spells CASSLSGLSDTQYF. The CDR3 DNA follows: TGTGCCAGCAGCTTATCGGGACTATCAGATACGCAGTATTTT. Full variable domain (remainder filled in from reference TRBV11-1 and TRBJ2-3): EAEVAQSPRYKITEKSQAVAFWCDPISGHATLYWYRQILGQGPELLVQFQDESVVDDSQLPKDRFSAERLKGVDSTLKIQPAELGDSAMYLCASSLSGLSDTQYFGPGTRLTVL.

The chain links TRBV7-9 to TRBJ1-5; possibly TRBD1 for D (6 bases). The CDR3 is 15 residues long. The V end was cut by 3 bases, the J end by 5 bases, with 14 bases between. Germline V gene sequence: CDR1 SEHNR, CDR2 FQNEAQ (reference sequence). The CDR3 loop is CASSFAGAGDQPQHF. The CDR3 DNA reads as TGTGCCAGCAGCTTTGCAGGGGCGGGGGATCAGCCCCAGCATTTT.

This clone was picked up one time. The rearrangement uses TRBV4-3 and TRBJ2-1, with 9 positions matching TRBD2. The CDR3 totals 15 residues. The V gene's germline CDR1 is LGHNA and CDR2 YSLEER. The ends lost 7 bases at V and 4 bases at J; junction bases unmatched: 8. DNA of the CDR3: TGCGCCAGCAAGAAAGAGCGGGAGGTGTACAATGAGCAGTTCTTC. It translates to CASKKEREVYNEQFF.

V usage is TRBV7-2 and J usage is TRBJ1-2, with TRBD1 as a possible D gene (5 bases). Germline CDR1 reads SGHTA; CDR2 reads FQGNSA. Trimming took off 5 bases at V and 1 base at J, with 17 bases between the two ends. CDR3 size: 16 residues. The CDR3 protein is CASSVDGTNFNYGYTF. CDR3 nucleotides: TGTGCCAGCAGCGTGGACGGGACTAACTTTAACTATGGCTACACCTTC.

This clone is a singleton in its sample. The chain joins TRBV5-5 to TRBJ1-4; 7 nucleotides line up with TRBD1. The germline V gene encodes CDR1 SGHKS and CDR2 YYEKEE (reference sequence). The CDR3 runs to 16 residues. Trimming took 3 bases from V and 2 from J; bases not matched to a gene: 7. The CDR3 sequence: CASSSYLQGTNEKLFF. The CDR3 nucleotides read TGTGCCAGCAGCTCTTACTTACAGGGGACTAATGAAAAACTGTTTTTT.

CDR3 DNA: TGTGCCAGTAGCCCCCGGCCAGGACGGGATACAGATACGCAGTATTTT. Its translation: CASSPRPGRDTDTQYF. V usage is TRBV19 and J usage is TRBJ2-3; D perhaps matches TRBD2 (5 bases). This CDR3 has 16 residues. V lost 6 bases, J lost 3 bases, and 19 bases lay in between. CDR1 is LNHDA and CDR2 is SQIVND in the germline V gene (reference sequence).

This sequence joins TRBV6-5 and TRBJ1-6; no clear D. The CDR3 extends over 15 amino acids. The ends were cut back, 4 bases at V and 2 bases at J, with 9 bases in the middle. CDR1 and CDR2 (germline): MNHEY, SVGAGI. CDR3 loop: CASSFERAYNSPLHF. Here the CDR3 DNA reads TGTGCCAGCAGTTTTGAGCGCGCCTATAATTCACCCCTCCACTTT.

The chain joins TRBV5-5 to TRBJ2-7, with 9 bases aligning to TRBD2. The V segment lost 6 bases and the J segment 6 bases; nucleotides outside the gene matches: 10. Germline V gene data show CDR1 as SGHKS and CDR2 as YYEKEE (reference sequence). The CDR3 has 14 residues. CDR3 loop: CASTWGGRAGEQYF. In DNA, the CDR3 is TGTGCCAGCACCTGGGGCGGGAGGGCCGGCGAGCAGTACTTC. The variable domain in full, completed from reference TRBV5-5 and TRBJ2-7, reads DAGVTQSPTHLIKTRGQQVTLRCSPISGHKSVSWYQQVLGQGPQFIFQYYEKEERGRGNFPDRFSARQFPNYSSELNVNALLLGDSALYLCASTWGGRAGEQYFGPGTRLTVT.

This chain uses TRBV7-2 with TRBJ2-6, with 11 bases fitting TRBD2. Trimming took 2 bases from V and 4 from J; bases not matched to a gene: 4. The germline CDR1 and CDR2 sequences are SGHTA and FQGNSA. This CDR3 spans 17 amino acids. The CDR3 protein is CASSLTSGRSGANVLTF. The CDR3 DNA is TGTGCCAGCAGCTTAACTAGCGGGAGATCGGGGGCCAACGTCCTGACTTTC. Full variable domain (rest looked up from reference TRBV7-2 and TRBJ2-6): GAGVSQSPSNKVTEKGKDVELRCDPISGHTALYWYRQSLGQGLEFLIYFQGNSAPDKSGLPSDRFSAERTGGSVSTLTIQRTQQEDSAVYLCASSLTSGRSGANVLTFGAGSRLTVL.